Each of the 29 T cell receptor beta chains below was sequenced from the same sample in a study of blood T cells in healthy people across ages. A second PCR, run for roughly 7 to 11 cycles, used a sample-barcoded 5' primer plus a J-beta primer mix. MiXCR was run by TCRdb on the 5' RACE reads, yielding one entry per CDR3 protein. This sample carries around 780,000 distinct CDR3 sequences, 56% of them seen once, and the ten largest clones take 20% to 30%. Sequencing used blood. The receptor source for this set is a man aged 35-49 years in good health.

The table lists this clonotype with a few counts. The CDR3 region has the DNA TGTGCCAGCAGCTCAACGGGCCTGAACGGCTACACCTTC. Translating it yields CASSSTGLNGYTF. The gene calls are TRBV7-2 and TRBJ1-2; D uncertain. The V end lost 4 bases, the J end lost 8 bases, and 14 bases lay between the germline ends. In germline, CDR1 is SGHTA, CDR2 FQGNSA. The CDR3 extends over 13 amino acids.

V is TRBV4-1 and J is TRBJ1-5; no reliable D call. Trimming left V 1 base short and J 3 bases short, with 10 bases between. This CDR3 has 15 residues. Germline CDR1 and CDR2: MGHRA and YSYEKL. The CDR3 DNA reads as TGCGCCAGCAGCCAAGCTTCAGGATTCAATCAGCCCCAGCATTTT. This encodes CASSQASGFNQPQHF.

The CDR3 spells CSVSGERERLEQFF. CDR3 sequence (DNA): TGCAGCGTTTCCGGAGAGCGGGAGCGTCTTGAGCAGTTCTTC. The chain recombines TRBV29-1 with TRBJ2-1; 8 nucleotides match TRBD2. The CDR3 length is 14 residues. Losses at the gene ends were 5 bases for V and 9 bases for J; bases not matched to a gene: 12. Germline lookup yields CDR1 SQVTM and CDR2 ANQGSEA.

V gene TRBV25-1 combines with J gene TRBJ2-7, with D possibly matching TRBD1 (7 bases). The CDR3 loop spans 15 amino acids. Germline lookup yields CDR1 MGHDK and CDR2 SYGVNS. Between the trimmed V and J ends, which lost 5 bases and 2 bases, there was a span of 16 bases. As DNA, the CDR3 is TGTGCCAGCAGTCTCGGGGGAACAGGGGCCTACGAGCAGTACTTC. Amino acid sequence: CASSLGGTGAYEQYF.

The gene calls are TRBV3-1 and TRBJ2-3, with D perhaps TRBD1 (5 bases). The CDR3 covers 16 residues. Trimming shortened V by 1 base and J by 5 bases, and 16 bases separated the two germline ends. CDR1 is LGHDT and CDR2 is YNNKEL in the germline V gene (reference sequence). The CDR3 here is CASSQGLTGSLDTQYF. The CDR3 bases are TGTGCCAGCAGCCAAGGTTTAACAGGCAGCTTAGATACGCAGTATTTT.

The V and J genes are TRBV15 and TRBJ2-1; 9 bases agree with TRBD2. The ends lost 0 bases at V and 4 bases at J; junction bases unmatched: 1. CDR3 length: 15 amino acids. CDR1 and CDR2 from the germline V gene are LNHNV and YYDKDF (reference sequence). In nucleotides, the CDR3 is TGTGCCACCAGCAGAGATCTAGCGGGGTACAATGAGCAGTTCTTC. It translates to CATSRDLAGYNEQFF.

The sample holds a few counts of this clonotype. V usage is TRBV29-1 and J usage is TRBJ2-1, with TRBD1 identical over 11 bases. CDR3 length: 14 amino acids. Trimming took 7 bases from V and 8 from J; bases not matched to a gene: 10. Germline values: CDR1 SQVTM, CDR2 ANQGSEA. CDR3 region: CSARPGTGGYEQFF. As DNA, the CDR3 is TGCAGCGCCCGCCCCGGGACAGGGGGATATGAGCAGTTCTTC.

The chain carries TRBV5-1 and TRBJ1-2; 8 bases map to TRBD1. The germline V gene encodes CDR1 SGHRS and CDR2 YFSETQ. CDR3 length equals 15 residues. J gave up 4 bases and V 4 bases, and 9 bases lay outside the gene matches. The CDR3 region has the DNA TGCGCCAGCAGCCCCGTCGGCGACAGGGGCTATGGCTACACCTTC. Residues: CASSPVGDRGYGYTF.

This clonotype was observed at least ten times. The chain carries TRBV15 and TRBJ2-3; D not certain. V gave up 0 bases and J gave up 4 bases, with 11 bases separating them. Germline V gene sequence: CDR1 LNHNV, CDR2 YYDKDF (reference sequence). This CDR3 comprises 15 residues. CDR3 sequence (DNA): TGTGCCACCAGCAGAGATACTTCGCCCCCAGATACGCAGTATTTT. Protein sequence: CATSRDTSPPDTQYF.

This chain links TRBV20-1 with TRBJ1-1; D unresolved. The V end was cut by 1 base, the J end by 0 bases, with 9 bases between. Germline V gives CDR1 DFQATT, CDR2 SNEGSKA (reference sequence). The CDR3 extends over 14 amino acids. CDR3 region: CSARVGEMNTEAFF. CDR3 sequence (DNA): TGCAGTGCTAGAGTCGGGGAAATGAACACTGAAGCTTTCTTT.

This clonotype has just a few counts. The rearrangement uses TRBV6-5 and TRBJ2-7; 8 bases are shared with TRBD1. Losses at the gene ends were 6 bases for V and 5 bases for J; bases not matched to a gene: 6. The CDR3 totals 13 residues. Germline V gene data show CDR1 as MNHEY and CDR2 as SVGAGI. The CDR3 DNA sequence: TGTGCCAGCAGAACGGGACAGGTCCACGAGCAGTACTTC. The encoded protein is CASRTGQVHEQYF.

In this sample, this clonotype turned up a few times. V usage is TRBV29-1 and J usage is TRBJ2-3, with D perhaps given as TRBD1 or TRBD2 (5 bases each). V dropped 3 bases and J dropped 1 base, with 8 bases sitting between them. Germline CDR1 reads SQVTM; CDR2 reads ANQGSEA. This CDR3 has 13 residues. The CDR3 bases are TGCAGCGTTGATCAGGGAGGCACAGATACGCAGTATTTT. Its translation is CSVDQGGTDTQYF.

Here the CDR3 reads CASMNGADYGYTF. The CDR3, as DNA: TGTGCCAGCATGAACGGCGCTGACTATGGCTACACCTTC. V and J are TRBV27 and TRBJ1-2, with D uncertain. Deletions cut 7 bases from V and 3 bases from J, with 12 bases between. The germline V gene has CDR1 MNHEY and CDR2 SMNVEV (reference sequence). The CDR3 extends over 13 amino acids.

The rearrangement joins TRBV27 to TRBJ2-7; D may be TRBD1 (5 bases). CDR1 MNHEY and CDR2 SMNVEV come from the germline V gene (reference sequence). The CDR3 loop spans 12 amino acids. V was trimmed by 8 bases and J by 7 bases, leaving 15 bases between them. CDR3 nucleotide sequence: TGTGCCAGCGGAATCTGGAAGGGGGAGCAGTACTTC. Residues: CASGIWKGEQYF.

The chain combines TRBV7-9 with TRBJ2-4; 12 bases agree with TRBD1. Judging by the DNA end, TRBJ2-7 fits better; the J call may be wrong. The CDR3 extends over 16 amino acids. Per the germline V gene, CDR1 is SEHNR and CDR2 is FQNEAQ (reference sequence). The CDR3 loop reads CASSLDAGTGGDEQYF. The CDR3 DNA reads TGTGCCAGCAGCTTAGATGCCGGGACAGGGGGCGACGAGCAGTACTTC.

This clonotype appeared a few times. Here the CDR3 DNA reads TGTGCCAGCAGTTCTCCCACGGGTCAAGTTAACGAGCAGTACTTC. As protein: CASSSPTGQVNEQYF. The gene calls are TRBV28 and TRBJ2-7; unclear D gene. The CDR3 runs 15 residues. V dropped 4 bases and J dropped 5 bases, with 18 bases sitting between them. Germline loops: CDR1 MDHEN, CDR2 SYDVKM.

The chain carries TRBV5-1 and TRBJ2-1; 8 bases agree with TRBD2. The CDR3 length is 15 residues. From germline, CDR1 is SGHRS and CDR2 YFSETQ. The V and J ends lost 3 bases and 3 bases, in that order; junction bases with no gene match: 5. CDR3 sequence reads: CASSWTSRNYNEQFF. DNA of the CDR3: TGCGCCAGCAGCTGGACTAGCCGGAACTACAATGAGCAGTTCTTC.

The chain combines TRBV2 with TRBJ2-7, with 9 nucleotides matching TRBD2. CDR1 and CDR2 from the germline V gene are SNHLY and FYNNEI. The CDR3 covers 15 residues. J gave up 0 bases and V 7 bases, and 7 bases lay outside the gene matches. DNA of the CDR3: TGTGCCAGCACTCGAGCGGGGGGCCTCTCCTACGAGCAGTACTTC. It yields the protein CASTRAGGLSYEQYF.

This chain uses TRBV7-2 with TRBJ2-3; 7 nucleotides match TRBD1. The germline V gene encodes CDR1 SGHTA and CDR2 FQGNSA. CDR3 length equals 14 residues. Trimming took 6 bases from V and 5 from J; bases not matched to a gene: 8. This CDR3 is CASRLTGAGDTQYF. The CDR3 DNA is TGTGCCAGCAGATTAACAGGGGCAGGAGATACGCAGTATTTT.

This clonotype was seen at least ten times. The V gene is TRBV12-3 or TRBV12-4, the J gene TRBJ1-1, with D possibly TRBD1 on 6 matching bases. The V end lost 10 bases, the J end lost 3 bases, and 15 bases lay between the germline ends. The CDR3 has 13 residues. CDR3 loop: CATREGEDTEAFF. CDR3 coding DNA: TGTGCCACTCGGGAGGGGGAGGACACTGAAGCTTTCTTT.

This clonotype was detected only a few times. The V and J genes are TRBV24-1 and TRBJ2-3; 7 bases align to TRBD2. The CDR3 consists of 17 residues. Trimming at V came to 3 bases and at J to 0 bases, leaving 8 bases not matched to a gene. CDR1 is KGHDR and CDR2 is SFDVKD in the germline V gene. The CDR3 region has the DNA TGTGCCACCAGTGATCGCCCGGGACTATCTAGCACAGATACGCAGTATTTT. This sequence encodes CATSDRPGLSSTDTQYF.

This rearrangement joins TRBV7-9 to TRBJ2-7; the D is unclear. The J call may be mistaken, given a closer DNA end match to TRBJ2-5. CDR1 is SEHNR and CDR2 is FQNEAQ in the germline V gene (reference sequence). The CDR3 extends over 15 amino acids. This CDR3 reads CASSLNQLHGETQYF. In DNA, the CDR3 is TGTGCCAGCAGCTTAAACCAGCTTCATGGGGAGACCCAGTACTTC.

The rearrangement joins TRBV28 to TRBJ1-2, with D maybe TRBD1 (5 bases). Trimming removed 5 bases from V and 3 bases from J, with 25 bases in between. The CDR3 covers 18 residues. CDR1 is MDHEN and CDR2 is SYDVKM in the germline V gene. The CDR3 loop is CASSGRQIGGESHYGYTF. The CDR3, as DNA: TGTGCCAGCAGTGGCCGGCAGATCGGGGGAGAGTCACACTATGGCTACACCTTC.

This chain connects TRBV3-1 to TRBJ2-7, with D unresolved. The end of the DNA fits TRBJ2-5 better, so the J call may be wrong. The CDR3 runs to 12 residues. Germline CDR1 reads LGHDT; CDR2 reads YNNKEL (reference sequence). The CDR3 sequence: CASSQEKETQYF. The CDR3 DNA follows: TGTGCCAGCAGCCAAGAGAAAGAGACCCAGTACTTC.

The J gene is TRBJ2-7, the V gene TRBV20-1; 9 bases are a match to TRBD2. Germline CDR1 DFQATT, CDR2 SNEGSKA (reference sequence). There are 15 residues in the CDR3. Trimming at V came to 6 bases and at J to 4 bases, leaving 13 bases not matched to a gene. The chain's CDR3 is CSANSHGGRGYEQYF. The DNA of the CDR3 is TGCAGTGCCAACAGCCATGGCGGGAGGGGGTACGAGCAGTACTTC.

The V gene is TRBV12-3 or TRBV12-4, the J gene TRBJ2-2; tentatively, D is TRBD1 or TRBD2 (5 bases each). Trimming took off 6 bases at V and 4 bases at J, with 18 bases between the two ends. The CDR3 consists of 16 residues. CDR3 residues: CASSPGTGGFTGELFF. The CDR3 coding sequence is TGTGCCAGCAGCCCCGGGACCGGAGGATTCACCGGGGAGCTGTTTTTT.

In this sample, this clonotype turned up a few times. The rearrangement joins TRBV28 to TRBJ2-7; D may be TRBD1 (5 bases). CDR1 is MDHEN and CDR2 is SYDVKM in the germline V gene. V shed 3 bases and J shed 3 bases, with 12 bases lying between them. The CDR3 contains 14 residues. CDR3 DNA: TGTGCCAGCAGTTTTTGGAAGGGGCACTACGAGCAGTACTTC. As protein: CASSFWKGHYEQYF.

This clonotype turned up a few times. The chain combines TRBV3-1 with TRBJ2-4, with D possibly being TRBD2 (6 bases). The CDR3 contains 16 residues. The ends were cut back, 4 bases at V and 2 bases at J, with 15 bases in the middle. Per the germline V gene, CDR1 is LGHDT and CDR2 is YNNKEL (reference sequence). In nucleotides, the CDR3 is TGTGCCAGCAGCCCGCTCTTCGGGGGTTCCAAAAACATTCAGTACTTC. Translated, it gives CASSPLFGGSKNIQYF.

The rearrangement links TRBV20-1 to TRBJ2-1, with TRBD2 identical over 8 bases. Germline V CDR1 and CDR2: DFQATT, SNEGSKA (reference sequence). This CDR3 comprises 16 residues. After removal of 0 bases from V and 8 bases from J, the junction contained 12 bases not matched to a gene. The CDR3 nucleotides are TGCAGTGCTAGAGATCGCCGGACTAGCTTAATCGATGAGCAGTTCTTC. This codes for CSARDRRTSLIDEQFF.